These 30 T cell receptor beta chains were all obtained from the same sample, sequenced in a study of cytotoxic CD8 clonotypes in ibrutinib-treated CLL. Repertoires were generated with immunoSEQ multiplex PCR, while TCRdb's copy carries only in-frame clones and drops some. The sample shows fewer than 55,000 clones, more than 55% of them seen only once. The sample here was PBMCs, taken after 24 months of ibrutinib treatment. The source is a human donor with chronic lymphocytic leukemia.

This chain uses TRBV28 with TRBJ2-3; TRBD1 matches at 8 bases. CDR1 is MDHEN, CDR2 SYDVKM, per germline. The CDR3 consists of 14 residues. The V and J ends lost 7 bases and 1 base, in that order; junction bases with no gene match: 4. The DNA of the CDR3 is TGTGCCAGCACCTCGACAGGGGGCACAGATACGCAGTATTTT. Translated, it gives CASTSTGGTDTQYF.

The chain's CDR3 is CASSYSPGWDNSPLHF. CDR3 bases: TGTGCCAGCAGTTACTCCCCAGGGTGGGATAATTCACCCCTCCACTTT. The chain combines TRBV6-5 with TRBJ1-6; a weak D match, TRBD1 (5 bases). This CDR3 comprises 16 residues. The germline V gene has CDR1 MNHEY and CDR2 SVGAGI. V gave up 0 bases and J gave up 5 bases, with 11 bases separating them.

This rearrangement joins TRBV5-1 to TRBJ1-1; D is perhaps TRBD1 (5 bases). V gave up 0 bases and J gave up 4 bases, with 13 bases separating them. The CDR3 covers 15 residues. Per the germline V gene, CDR1 is SGHRS and CDR2 is YFSETQ. DNA of the CDR3: TGCGCCAGCAGCTTGGCATGGGGTGGGGGCACTGAAGCTTTCTTT. Translated, it gives CASSLAWGGGTEAFF. The whole variable domain, remainder taken from reference TRBV5-1 and TRBJ1-1, is KAGVTQTPRYLIKTRGQQVTLSCSPISGHRSVSWYQQTPGQGLQFLFEYFSETQRNKGNFPGRFSGRQFSNSRSEMNVSTLELGDSALYLCASSLAWGGGTEAFFGQGTRLTVV.

V usage is TRBV5-6 and J usage is TRBJ2-2; D may be TRBD2 (5 bases). Trimming stripped 7 bases from V and 1 base from J, with 11 bases between. Germline values: CDR1 SGHDT, CDR2 YYEEEE. This CDR3 has 14 residues. The CDR3 here is CASYRRGNTGELFF. Written as DNA, the CDR3 is TGTGCCAGCTATCGACGGGGGAACACCGGGGAGCTGTTTTTT.

This clone was detected a few times. V is TRBV27 and J is TRBJ1-1; D is unresolved. Looked up from germline, CDR1 is MNHEY and CDR2 is SMNVEV (reference sequence). The CDR3 is 13 amino acids. V lost 2 bases and J lost 1, with 5 bases in between. This CDR3 is CASSLGPNTEAFF. The CDR3 coding sequence is TGTGCCAGCAGTTTAGGACCGAACACTGAAGCTTTCTTT.

The chain couples TRBV2 to TRBJ2-1; no clear D gene. The V end lost 7 bases, the J end lost 4 bases, and 11 bases lay between the germline ends. The CDR3 extends over 13 amino acids. Germline CDR1 reads SNHLY; CDR2 reads FYNNEI. This chain's CDR3 is CASTAIGYNEQFF. In nucleotides, the CDR3 is TGTGCCAGCACCGCGATCGGATACAATGAGCAGTTCTTC.

The chain employs TRBV7-9 and TRBJ2-7; TRBD2 aligns across 8 bases. The length of the CDR3 is 15 residues. Trimming removed 7 bases from V and 5 bases from J; junction bases left unmatched: 13. The germline V gene encodes CDR1 SEHNR and CDR2 FQNEAQ (reference sequence). DNA for the CDR3: TGTGCCAGCACCAAAGTGGGGACTAGTAACGACGAGCAGTACTTC. Amino acid sequence: CASTKVGTSNDEQYF.

This sequence joins TRBV18 and TRBJ1-2; 9 nucleotides match TRBD1. The CDR3 length is 15 residues. Germline V CDR1 and CDR2: KGHSH, LQKENI. V lost 3 bases and J lost 4; bases outside the gene matches: 6. CDR3 sequence reads: CASSPGTGLGYGYTF. CDR3 nucleotides: TGTGCCAGCTCACCGGGGACAGGGTTGGGCTATGGCTACACCTTC.

This rearrangement joins TRBV10-2 to TRBJ1-1; tentatively, D is TRBD1 (5 bases). The V end was cut by 7 bases, the J end by 0 bases, with 18 bases between. The CDR3 has 16 amino acids. Germline V gives CDR1 WSHSY, CDR2 SAAADI. CDR3 residues: CASTEWDQMMNTEAFF. The CDR3 bases are TGCGCCAGCACCGAATGGGACCAAATGATGAACACTGAAGCTTTCTTT.

The V gene is TRBV5-4, the J gene TRBJ2-2; 8 bases are a match to TRBD2. The germline gives CDR1 SGHNT, CDR2 YYREEE (reference sequence). CDR3 size: 20 residues. Losses at the gene ends were 1 base for V and 1 base for J; bases not matched to a gene: 15. This chain's CDR3 is CASSLFIGLAGPKNTGELFF. CDR3 bases: TGTGCCAGCAGCTTGTTTATAGGATTAGCGGGGCCCAAGAACACCGGGGAGCTGTTTTTT. Full variable domain (missing parts from reference TRBV5-4 and TRBJ2-2): ETGVTQSPTHLIKTRGQQVTLRCSSQSGHNTVSWYQQALGQGPQFIFQYYREEENGRGNFPPRFSGLQFPNYSSELNVNALELDDSALYLCASSLFIGLAGPKNTGELFFGEGSRLTVL.

CDR3 nucleotide sequence: TGTGCCAGCAGCGTCACAGGGGCCGAGACCCAGTACTTC. It translates to CASSVTGAETQYF. The chain employs TRBV5-4 and TRBJ2-5; 7 nucleotides agree with TRBD1. The junction had 5 bases not matched to a gene; V was cut back by 4 bases and J by 5 bases. Per germline, CDR1 SGHNT and CDR2 YYREEE (reference sequence). The CDR3 contains 13 residues.

V and J are TRBV6-5 and TRBJ1-6, with D perhaps TRBD1 (6 bases). Germline V CDR1 and CDR2: MNHEY, SVGAGI. The CDR3 spans 15 residues. V was pared by 7 bases and J by 4 bases, with 14 bases between. The DNA of the CDR3 is TGTGCCAGCAATTTACAGGGAGATTATAATTCACCCCTCCACTTT. Translated, it gives CASNLQGDYNSPLHF.

The chain joins TRBV9 to TRBJ2-1; D is ambiguous. Looked up from germline, CDR1 is SGDLS and CDR2 is YYNGEE. The CDR3 covers 11 residues. Trimming took 0 bases from V and 13 from J, leaving 8 bases between them. Here the CDR3 DNA reads TGTGCCAGCAGCGTAGGTCCCGACCAGTTCTTC. The encoded protein is CASSVGPDQFF.

This clone was seen a handful of times. The chain couples TRBV6-1 to TRBJ2-2; TRBD2 matches at 7 bases. The CDR3 is 18 amino acids. V shed 4 bases, J shed 5 bases, and the junction held 16 bases outside the gene matches. CDR1 and CDR2 (germline): MNHNS, SASEGT. The CDR3 DNA follows: TGTGCCAGCAGTGGCCGGGACCATTCGCGGGGAGGGACCGGGGAGCTGTTTTTT. Protein: CASSGRDHSRGGTGELFF.

The genes are TRBV7-9 and TRBJ1-2, with 7 nucleotides matching TRBD1. J gave up 4 bases and V 4 bases, and 6 bases lay outside the gene matches. Germline CDR1 SEHNR, CDR2 FQNEAQ (reference sequence). The CDR3 has 14 amino acids. CDR3 DNA sequence: TGTGCCAGCAGCTGGGGGACAGATTTCTATGGCTACACCTTC. Protein: CASSWGTDFYGYTF.

The chain carries TRBV6-5 and TRBJ1-2; 7 bases line up with TRBD1. This CDR3 comprises 16 residues. The V segment lost 2 bases and the J segment 4 bases; nucleotides outside the gene matches: 10. The germline gives CDR1 MNHEY, CDR2 SVGAGI. CDR3 nucleotides: TGTGCCAGCAGTTACGAACAGGGGCGGGGTGGCTATGGCTACACCTTC. Its protein product is CASSYEQGRGGYGYTF.

The CDR3 nucleotides are TGTGCCAGCAGTTCCGGGACCATGAACACTGAAGCTTTCTTT. Its translation: CASSSGTMNTEAFF. The chain employs TRBV6-6 and TRBJ1-1, with D maybe TRBD1 (5 bases). From germline, CDR1 is MNHNY and CDR2 SVGAGI (reference sequence). Trimming took off 4 bases at V and 0 bases at J, with 9 bases between the two ends. This CDR3 contains 14 residues.

This chain uses TRBV19 with TRBJ2-1, with D tentatively TRBD1 (5 bases). V gave up 7 bases and J gave up 6 bases, with 10 bases separating them. This CDR3 spans 12 amino acids. Germline V lookup: CDR1 LNHDA, CDR2 SQIVND (reference sequence). CDR3 coding DNA: TGTGCCAGTAATATGGGGCCCAATGAGCAGTTCTTC. This codes for CASNMGPNEQFF.

The rearrangement uses TRBV5-1 and TRBJ2-3; possibly TRBD2 for D (5 bases). V lost 3 bases to trimming and J lost 2 bases, with 16 bases between them. Germline values: CDR1 SGHRS, CDR2 YFSETQ. This CDR3 comprises 16 residues. The CDR3 bases are TGCGCCAGCAGCTCCCGGGGATCCTACGCCACAGATACGCAGTATTTT. It yields the protein CASSSRGSYATDTQYF.

V is TRBV11-2 and J is TRBJ2-7; 11 bases align to TRBD2. The CDR3 is made up of 17 amino acids. The germline CDR1 and CDR2 sequences are SGHAT and FQNNGV. After removal of 4 bases from V and 1 base from J, the junction contained 9 bases not matched to a gene. CDR3: CASSSLLVAGGSYEQYF. The CDR3 coding sequence is TGTGCCAGCAGCTCCCTGCTGGTAGCGGGGGGGTCCTACGAGCAGTACTTC.

The CDR3 here is CAIRGETGVETQYF. CDR3 coding DNA: TGTGCCATCAGGGGAGAGACAGGGGTCGAGACCCAGTACTTC. The chain couples TRBV10-3 to TRBJ2-5; 8 nucleotides match TRBD1. CDR1 and CDR2 (germline): ENHRY, SYGVKD. The CDR3 sequence is 14 residues long. With 6 bases clipped from V and 5 bases from J, the junction kept 8 bases outside the gene matches.

Only a few counts were recorded for this clone. One end of the junction does not line up with germline, which may come from a read error. The V gene is TRBV7-7, the J gene TRBJ1-6; TRBD1 is a possible D gene (5 bases). CDR3 size: 16 residues. The germline V gene has CDR1 SSHAT and CDR2 FNYEAQ (reference sequence). The CDR3 loop is CASSLDRGGGGSPLHF. The CDR3, as DNA: TGTGCTAGCAGCTTAGACCGGGGGGGTGGTGGTTCACCCCTCCACTTT.

This rearrangement joins TRBV5-1 to TRBJ1-2; D uncertain. Per the germline V gene, CDR1 is SGHRS and CDR2 is YFSETQ. The CDR3 is made up of 15 amino acids. Trimming took off 4 bases at V and 1 base at J, with 14 bases between the two ends. The CDR3 protein is CASSPTSPLNYGYTF. CDR3 in DNA: TGCGCCAGCAGCCCTACTTCCCCTCTTAACTATGGCTACACCTTC.

V is TRBV2 and J is TRBJ2-1; the match to TRBD1 covers 12 bases. V trimming: 6 bases; J trimming: 8 bases; junction bases outside the gene matches: 8. CDR1 is SNHLY, CDR2 FYNNEI, per germline. This CDR3 region has 15 residues. The CDR3, as DNA: TGTGCCAGCAGGGCGCGGGGGACAGGGGGCGATGAGCAGTTCTTC. The encoded protein is CASRARGTGGDEQFF.

This clone came up once. The V call is TRBV27, the J call TRBJ1-5, with D perhaps TRBD1 (5 bases). The CDR3 spans 12 residues. CDR1 MNHEY and CDR2 SMNVEV come from the germline V gene (reference sequence). Trimming stripped 6 bases from V and 6 bases from J, with 9 bases between. The CDR3 nucleotides are TGTGCCAGCAGGACAGTAGGTCAGCCCCAGCATTTT. Translating it yields CASRTVGQPQHF.

This chain links TRBV6-4 with TRBJ2-3; maybe TRBD2 (6 bases). Trimming cost V 3 bases and J 1 base, with 11 bases left between them. The CDR3 has 15 residues. CDR1 and CDR2 from the germline V gene are MRHNA and SNTAGT. CDR3 protein: CASSERASGTDTQYF. The CDR3 DNA reads TGTGCCAGCAGTGAACGGGCTAGCGGCACAGATACGCAGTATTTT.

The chain uses TRBV10-1 and TRBJ1-1; D remains ambiguous. The CDR3 length is 13 residues. Trimming shortened V by 7 bases and J by 4 bases, and 13 bases separated the two germline ends. The V gene's germline CDR1 is WNHNN and CDR2 SYGVQD (reference sequence). The chain's CDR3 is CASTATQGTEAFF. CDR3 DNA sequence: TGCGCCAGCACCGCGACCCAAGGCACTGAAGCTTTCTTT.

The chain uses TRBV11-2 and TRBJ1-6; D is unresolved. Germline V CDR1 and CDR2: SGHAT, FQNNGV. With 0 bases removed from V and 8 bases from J, the gap between germline ends came to 11 bases. This CDR3 spans 15 amino acids. The CDR3 DNA follows: TGTGCCAGCAGCTTAGAAGGCAGTAAATATTCACCCCTCCACTTT. It encodes CASSLEGSKYSPLHF.

The chain carries TRBV5-1 and TRBJ2-1; 8 bases are shared with TRBD2. Germline CDR1 SGHRS, CDR2 YFSETQ. With 4 bases clipped from V and 1 base from J, the junction kept 4 bases outside the gene matches. The CDR3 spans 15 residues. The CDR3 DNA reads TGCGCCAGCAGCGCGGCGGGGGGTTCCTACAATGAGCAGTTCTTC. It yields the protein CASSAAGGSYNEQFF.

The chain combines TRBV6-6 with TRBJ1-2; D remains ambiguous. Germline V gives CDR1 MNHNY, CDR2 SVGAGI (reference sequence). The V end lost 2 bases, the J end lost 8 bases, and 6 bases lay between the germline ends. The CDR3 has 11 amino acids. The CDR3 coding sequence is TGTGCCAGCAGTTACCATAGCGGCTACACCTTC. It encodes CASSYHSGYTF.